This TCR beta chain was obtained from a study of blood T cell repertoires in COVID-19. V was cut by 4 bases and J by 0 bases, with 22 bases left in between. Germline V gives CDR1 LGHDT, CDR2 YNNKEL (reference sequence). CDR3 length equals 18 residues. Here immunoSEQ multiplex PCR was the method, and the copy in TCRdb shows in-frame clones only, minus some. Of some 390,000 clones detected, roughly 86% appear once; the ten largest clones hold 1.5% to 2%. The receptor comes from a woman aged 25-40 years who had recovered from COVID-19. The chain recombines TRBV3-1 (or the pseudogene TRBV3-2) with TRBJ2-7, with D possibly TRBD1 on 6 matching bases. What was sequenced was PBMCs or T cells enriched from blood (not recorded which). CDR3 sequence reads: CASSRGLGHILSSYEQYF. Here the CDR3 DNA reads TGTGCCAGCAGCCGCGGATTGGGACACATTTTGAGCTCCTACGAGCAGTACTTC.